Listed here are 30 T cell receptor beta chains from one sample, sequenced in a study of cytomegalovirus exposure and HLA in healthy donors. The PCR used 60 Vbeta and 13 Jbeta primers. Method: immunoSEQ multiplex PCR; TCRdb's copy keeps in-frame clones and lacks some. The sample includes 95,000 to 150,000 clones, around 66% of them seen just once. Source material: PBMCs. All receptors come from a young man in good health and CMV-seronegative.

This clone showed up just a few times. The rearrangement links TRBV7-6 to TRBJ2-7; D is unresolved. Germline CDR1 and CDR2: SGHVS and FNYEAQ. There are 14 residues in the CDR3. The V end was cut by 3 bases, the J end by 2 bases, with 11 bases between. The CDR3 DNA reads as TGTGCCAGCAGCTTTGGGCCTCAAACCTACGAGCAGTACTTC. Translated: CASSFGPQTYEQYF.

This rearrangement joins TRBV28 to TRBJ2-7; a weak D match, TRBD2 (6 bases). The germline CDR1 and CDR2 sequences are MDHEN and SYDVKM. The CDR3 consists of 14 residues. V was pared by 2 bases and J by 0 bases, with 8 bases between. CDR3 sequence reads: CASSLTGSSYEQYF. For the CDR3, the DNA is TGTGCCAGCAGTTTAACCGGGAGCTCCTACGAGCAGTACTTC. Together with reference TRBV28 and TRBJ2-7, the CDR3 gives the full variable domain: DVKVTQSSRYLVKRTGEKVFLECVQDMDHENMFWYRQDPGLGLRLIYFSYDVKMKEKGDIPEGYSVSREKKERFSLILESASTNQTSMYLCASSLTGSSYEQYFGPGTRLTVT.

This clone was counted only a few times. The rearrangement joins TRBV6-6 to TRBJ1-1; no definite D call. The CDR3 length is 12 residues. In germline, CDR1 is MNHNY, CDR2 SVGAGI (reference sequence). Trimming removed 7 bases at V and 4 bases at J, with 10 bases between. CDR3 bases: TGTGCCAGCACCCCGGGTGGCACTGAAGCTTTCTTT. Protein product: CASTPGGTEAFF.

This clone was seen only a few times. The chain joins TRBV6-6 to TRBJ2-7, with TRBD1 matching over 7 bases. After removal of 6 bases from V and 4 bases from J, the junction contained 6 bases not matched to a gene. CDR1 and CDR2 (germline): MNHNY, SVGAGI (reference sequence). This CDR3 is built from 13 residues. This chain's CDR3 is CASRGQVIYEQYF. The CDR3 DNA reads TGTGCCAGCAGAGGACAGGTTATTTACGAGCAGTACTTC.

V usage is TRBV27 and J usage is TRBJ2-3; the match to TRBD2 covers 9 bases. The trim removed 4 bases at V and 6 bases at J, leaving 20 bases unmatched. In germline, CDR1 is MNHEY, CDR2 SMNVEV (reference sequence). The CDR3 spans 19 residues. CDR3 coding DNA: TGTGCCAGCAGTTCCTCCCCCCCACGGCGGGAGGGCCTGGGGGATACGCAGTATTTT. Translating gives CASSSSPPRREGLGDTQYF.

This clone was picked up a small number of times. This chain connects TRBV2 to TRBJ2-1, with unresolved D. V lost 2 bases to trimming and J lost 8 bases, with 13 bases between them. The germline V gene has CDR1 SNHLY and CDR2 FYNNEI. CDR3 length: 14 amino acids. CDR3 DNA: TGTGCCAGCAGTGAAATAGTCCCCGCCCATGAGCAGTTCTTC. Residues: CASSEIVPAHEQFF. Combining the CDR3 with reference TRBV2 and TRBJ2-1 gives the whole variable domain EPEVTQTPSHQVTQMGQEVILRCVPISNHLYFYWYRQILGQKVEFLVSFYNNEISEKSEIFDDQFSVERPDGSNFTLKIRSTKLEDSAMYFCASSEIVPAHEQFFGPGTRLTVL.

The chain is built from TRBV11-2 and TRBJ2-2; 7 bases fit TRBD2. After removal of 7 bases from V and 7 bases from J, the junction contained 12 bases not matched to a gene. CDR3 size: 15 residues. Germline CDR1 reads SGHAT; CDR2 reads FQNNGV. The CDR3 region has the DNA TGTGCCAGCATCCTGACGGCGGGAGTAGTCGGGGAGCTGTTTTTT. It specifies CASILTAGVVGELFF.

This clone was seen more than once but under ten times. The chain has TRBV5-4 and TRBJ2-3; D possibly corresponds to TRBD1 (5 bases). CDR3 length: 15 residues. Between the trimmed V and J ends, which lost 0 bases and 6 bases, there was a span of 14 bases. CDR1 and CDR2 from the germline V gene are SGHNT and YYREEE (reference sequence). CDR3 amino acids: CASSLDRGTLDTQYF. Here the CDR3 DNA reads TGTGCCAGCAGCTTGGATAGGGGCACATTGGATACGCAGTATTTT.

A few counts support this clone. The chain combines TRBV6-1 with TRBJ2-4; 9 nucleotides match TRBD1. Germline assignment: CDR1 MNHNS and CDR2 SASEGT. V lost 4 bases, J lost 1 base, and 5 bases stayed unmatched. The CDR3 consists of 16 residues. DNA of the CDR3: TGTGCCAGCAGTGCAGGACAGGGGTTCGCCAAAAACATTCAGTACTTC. It encodes CASSAGQGFAKNIQYF.

V and J are TRBV11-2 and TRBJ2-7; D gene unclear. CDR1 is SGHAT and CDR2 is FQNNGV in the germline V gene. V lost 0 bases, J lost 3 bases, and 15 bases lay in between. There are 16 residues in the CDR3. In nucleotides, the CDR3 is TGTGCCAGCAGCTTAGATTCGAGGTACCCCTACTACGAGCAGTACTTC. Protein sequence: CASSLDSRYPYYEQYF.

This chain joins TRBV7-9 and TRBJ2-7, with D maybe TRBD1 (6 bases). In germline, CDR1 is SEHNR, CDR2 FQNEAQ (reference sequence). Deletions cut 1 base from V and 0 bases from J, with 10 bases between. There are 15 residues in the CDR3. The CDR3 loop is CASSLEGHLSYEQYF. The CDR3, as DNA: TGTGCCAGCAGCTTAGAGGGACACCTCTCCTACGAGCAGTACTTC.

This sequence joins TRBV6-1 and TRBJ1-1, with TRBD1 matching over 10 bases. Germline V gene sequence: CDR1 MNHNS, CDR2 SASEGT. The length of the CDR3 is 13 residues. The V gene end was trimmed by 6 bases and the J gene end by 4 bases; junction bases not matched to a gene: 2. CDR3 nucleotide sequence: TGTGCCAGCAGGGGGGACAGGGGCACTGAAGCTTTCTTT. It encodes CASRGDRGTEAFF.

V and J are TRBV21-1 and TRBJ2-7; TRBD1, the D gene given by the table, was not confirmed from the DNA. TRBV21-1 is an annotated pseudogene. The CDR3 is made up of 17 amino acids. CDR3 coding DNA: TGTGCCAGCCCGGACAGAAACAATTACTCCCGGACCTACGAGCAGTACTTC. Protein product: CASPDRNNYSRTYEQYF.

The chain employs TRBV29-1 and TRBJ1-1; D is possibly TRBD1 (5 bases). The CDR3 runs to 12 residues. Germline V gene data show CDR1 as SQVTM and CDR2 as ANQGSEA. The CDR3, as DNA: TGCACCATCGGGGGACCTATGACTGAAGCTTTCTTT. This codes for CTIGGPMTEAFF.

The rearrangement joins TRBV9 to TRBJ2-2, with D perhaps matching TRBD2 (7 bases). Germline CDR1 SGDLS, CDR2 YYNGEE. This CDR3 has 16 amino acids. V gave up 3 bases and J gave up 4 bases, with 16 bases separating them. DNA for the CDR3: TGTGCCAGCAGCGGGAGGGGGGGAATGGTCACCGGGGAGCTGTTTTTT. It yields the protein CASSGRGGMVTGELFF.

This clone was observed once. The genes are TRBV9 and TRBJ2-6, with 8 bases identical to TRBD1. This CDR3 region has 17 residues. Germline CDR1 and CDR2: SGDLS and YYNGEE. The ends lost 4 bases at V and 1 base at J; junction bases unmatched: 7. The CDR3 nucleotides are TGTGCCAGCAGCCCCGGACAGGGAGCTTCTGGGGCCAACGTCCTGACTTTC. Protein: CASSPGQGASGANVLTF.

This chain connects TRBV27 to TRBJ1-2; D may be TRBD1 (6 bases). CDR3 length: 15 residues. V was cut by 0 bases and J by 4 bases, with 12 bases left in between. Per germline, CDR1 MNHEY and CDR2 SMNVEV (reference sequence). In nucleotides, the CDR3 is TGTGCCAGCAGTTTATCAGCCAGGGGACCCTATGGCTACACCTTC. Amino acid sequence: CASSLSARGPYGYTF.

Note on this clone: In the same sample, other DNA sequences code for this CDR3. The gene calls are TRBV30 and TRBJ2-5, with TRBD1 identical over 7 bases. Germline loops: CDR1 GTSNPN, CDR2 SVGIG (reference sequence). This CDR3 has 14 residues. Trimming removed 0 bases from V and 5 bases from J; junction bases left unmatched: 6. Here the CDR3 reads CAWSVGGPRETQYF. In DNA form, the CDR3 reads TGTGCCTGGAGTGTAGGGGGCCCACGGGAGACCCAGTACTTC.

The chain recombines TRBV19 with TRBJ2-5, with TRBD2 matching over 7 bases. The end of the DNA aligns better with TRBJ2-7, so the J call may be wrong. The germline V gene encodes CDR1 LNHDA and CDR2 SQIVND (reference sequence). The CDR3 has 13 amino acids. As DNA, the CDR3 is TGTGCCAGTAGCCAGCGGGAAGGCTACGAGCAGTACTTC. Residues: CASSQREGYEQYF.

This clone was found a few times. The rearrangement uses TRBV27 and TRBJ1-1, with D unclear. The CDR3 totals 12 residues. V was shortened by 4 bases and J by 7 bases, with 10 bases between the two germline ends. Looked up from germline, CDR1 is MNHEY and CDR2 is SMNVEV (reference sequence). In DNA form, the CDR3 reads TGTGCCAGCAGTTCCCCAGCGTTTGAAGCTTTCTTT. This sequence encodes CASSSPAFEAFF.

The table lists this clone with a count of one. This chain uses TRBV7-9 with TRBJ2-3; 8 bases are a match to TRBD2. CDR1 and CDR2 from the germline V gene are SEHNR and FQNEAQ (reference sequence). The CDR3 contains 14 residues. V dropped 0 bases and J dropped 5; count of bases not matched to a gene: 1. The CDR3 region has the DNA TGTGCCAGCAGCTTAGCGAGCGGGGGAGATACGCAGTATTTT. Amino acids: CASSLASGGDTQYF.

This chain uses TRBV6-1 with TRBJ2-7, with 7 bases identical to TRBD2. V trimming: 5 bases; J trimming: 0 bases; junction bases outside the gene matches: 4. The CDR3 covers 14 residues. Germline CDR1 and CDR2: MNHNS and SASEGT. CDR3 amino acids: CASSWGGSSYEQYF. CDR3 nucleotides: TGTGCCAGCAGTTGGGGGGGGAGCTCCTACGAGCAGTACTTC.

The chain recombines TRBV5-1 with TRBJ1-4; D is perhaps TRBD1 (6 bases). The CDR3 has 15 residues. The germline gives CDR1 SGHRS, CDR2 YFSETQ. Trimming cost V 4 bases and J 5 bases, with 15 bases left between them. The CDR3 coding sequence is TGCGCCAGCAGCCTGGGGGGGGGCATAAATGAAAAACTGTTTTTT. This codes for CASSLGGGINEKLFF.

This chain joins TRBV19 and TRBJ1-2; tentatively, D is TRBD1 (5 bases). V shed 1 base and J shed 4 bases, with 16 bases lying between them. Germline lookup yields CDR1 LNHDA and CDR2 SQIVND (reference sequence). The CDR3 consists of 16 residues. In DNA form, the CDR3 reads TGTGCCAGTAGTATAGTCTCAGGGAACAACCTCTATGGCTACACCTTC. It translates to CASSIVSGNNLYGYTF.

This clone has a handful of counts. The gene calls are TRBV28 and TRBJ1-4; D is possibly TRBD1 (5 bases). The germline V and J ends were trimmed by 5 bases and 11 bases, with 12 bases remaining between them. Germline V gene sequence: CDR1 MDHEN, CDR2 SYDVKM. The CDR3 is made up of 12 amino acids. The CDR3, as DNA: TGTGCCAGCAGTCCCAACAGGATTAAACTGTTTTTT. Translation: CASSPNRIKLFF. The variable domain in full, completed from reference TRBV28 and TRBJ1-4, reads DVKVTQSSRYLVKRTGEKVFLECVQDMDHENMFWYRQDPGLGLRLIYFSYDVKMKEKGDIPEGYSVSREKKERFSLILESASTNQTSMYLCASSPNRIKLFFGSGTQLSVL.

The table lists this clone with a count of one. The genes are TRBV7-2 and TRBJ2-7; maybe TRBD2 (6 bases). Per germline, CDR1 SGHTA and CDR2 FQGNSA. The CDR3 has 15 residues. V shed 5 bases and J shed 6 bases, with 20 bases lying between them. This CDR3 reads CASSEGLGGQGEQYF. The CDR3 region has the DNA TGTGCCAGCAGCGAGGGCCTCGGAGGGCAGGGCGAGCAGTACTTC.

The chain uses TRBV18 and TRBJ2-3; weak D call: TRBD1 (6 bases). CDR3 length: 15 residues. Germline V lookup: CDR1 KGHSH, CDR2 LQKENI. V was shortened by 4 bases and J by 0 bases, with 11 bases between the two germline ends. The CDR3 nucleotides are TGTGCCAGCTCACGCAGGGACACTAGCACAGATACGCAGTATTTT. This encodes CASSRRDTSTDTQYF.

The J gene is TRBJ1-1, the V gene TRBV28, with D hard to call. This CDR3 is 13 amino acids long. Looked up from germline, CDR1 is MDHEN and CDR2 is SYDVKM. V lost 6 bases and J 0 bases, leaving 8 bases between the germline ends. The CDR3 DNA is TGTGCCAGCAGCCTTTATTTGAACACTGAAGCTTTCTTT. Encoded protein: CASSLYLNTEAFF.

The V gene is TRBV5-1, the J gene TRBJ2-5; the match to TRBD1 covers 8 bases. Germline CDR1 reads SGHRS; CDR2 reads YFSETQ. CDR3 size: 14 residues. V dropped 7 bases and J dropped 5; count of bases not matched to a gene: 10. The CDR3 here is CASFADRAGETQYF. CDR3 bases: TGCGCCAGCTTCGCGGACAGGGCTGGGGAGACCCAGTACTTC.

The chain combines TRBV27 with TRBJ2-7; 10 bases map to TRBD2. The CDR3 covers 16 residues. V shed 3 bases and J 5 bases; nucleotides not matched to a gene: 10. The germline V gene encodes CDR1 MNHEY and CDR2 SMNVEV (reference sequence). The CDR3 bases are TGTGCCAGCAGTTTTATAAGAGCGGGGGGGCGTAACGAGCAGTACTTC. Translating gives CASSFIRAGGRNEQYF.